The source of this T cell receptor beta chain is a study of OX40 agonist ivuxolimab in advanced cancers. On the study more broadly: Subjects had a mean age of 60 years, with a range of about 23 to 90; less than 90% were male. Allowance was made for prior anti-PD-1, anti-PD-L1 or anti-CTLA-4 therapy, and approximately 40% had some.

V lost 3 bases and J 4 bases, leaving 6 bases between the germline ends. Germline lookup yields CDR1 MGHDK and CDR2 SYGVNS. This CDR3 comprises 12 residues. Libraries were prepared by immunoSEQ multiplex PCR; TCRdb keeps only in-frame clonotypes and omits some of them. The data hold some 9,200 clones, with around 90% observed a single time. This clone was counted between two and nine times. Its antigen remains unknown. Study-wide results and caveats: At doses 0.1 to 3.0 mg/kg, CD4+ and CD8+ clones expanded.

The genes are TRBV25-1 and TRBJ1-1; no reliable D call. Material: CD4+ or CD8+ T cells sorted from blood, obtained in a trial of the OX40 agonist ivuxolimab. The clonotype comes from an adult with an advanced solid tumor such as melanoma, head and neck, liver or kidney cancer. CDR3 residues: CASSDRTTEAFF. The CDR3 nucleotides read TGTGCCAGCAGTGATAGGACCACTGAAGCTTTCTTT.